This TCR beta chain was identified during a study of blood T cells in healthy people across ages. Together with a sample-barcoded 5' primer, a J-beta primer mix was included in a second PCR lasting about 6 to 11 cycles. In TCRdb, the 5' RACE reads were re-called with MiXCR into one record per CDR3 protein. The sample records 2 million or so distinct CDR3 sequences, around 48% being singletons. Sequencing was performed on blood. This receptor was obtained from a woman aged 40 to 50 in good health.

The CDR3: CASSSTGAVETQYF. In nucleotides, the CDR3 is TGTGCCAGCAGTTCGACAGGGGCGGTGGAGACCCAGTACTTC. The J gene is TRBJ2-5, the V gene TRBV6-1, with 8 bases that match TRBD1. Per germline, CDR1 MNHNS and CDR2 SASEGT. The length of the CDR3 is 14 residues. The J segment lost 5 bases and the V segment lost 5 bases, leaving 7 bases of the junction unmatched.